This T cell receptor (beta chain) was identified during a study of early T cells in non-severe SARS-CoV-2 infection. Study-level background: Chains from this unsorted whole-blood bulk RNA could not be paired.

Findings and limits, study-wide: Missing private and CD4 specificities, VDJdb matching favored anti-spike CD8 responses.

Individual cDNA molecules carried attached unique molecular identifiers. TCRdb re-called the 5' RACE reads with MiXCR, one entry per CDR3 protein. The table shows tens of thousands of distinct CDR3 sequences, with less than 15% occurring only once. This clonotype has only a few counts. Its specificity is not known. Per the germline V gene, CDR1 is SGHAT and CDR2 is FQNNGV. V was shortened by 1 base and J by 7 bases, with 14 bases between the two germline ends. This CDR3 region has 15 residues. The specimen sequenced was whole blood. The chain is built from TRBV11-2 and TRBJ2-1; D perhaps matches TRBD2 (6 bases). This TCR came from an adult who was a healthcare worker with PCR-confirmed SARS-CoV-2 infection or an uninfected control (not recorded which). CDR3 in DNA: TGTGCCAGCAGCTTAGGGGGGGAGTTCCTTAATGAGCAGTTCTTC. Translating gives CASSLGGEFLNEQFF.